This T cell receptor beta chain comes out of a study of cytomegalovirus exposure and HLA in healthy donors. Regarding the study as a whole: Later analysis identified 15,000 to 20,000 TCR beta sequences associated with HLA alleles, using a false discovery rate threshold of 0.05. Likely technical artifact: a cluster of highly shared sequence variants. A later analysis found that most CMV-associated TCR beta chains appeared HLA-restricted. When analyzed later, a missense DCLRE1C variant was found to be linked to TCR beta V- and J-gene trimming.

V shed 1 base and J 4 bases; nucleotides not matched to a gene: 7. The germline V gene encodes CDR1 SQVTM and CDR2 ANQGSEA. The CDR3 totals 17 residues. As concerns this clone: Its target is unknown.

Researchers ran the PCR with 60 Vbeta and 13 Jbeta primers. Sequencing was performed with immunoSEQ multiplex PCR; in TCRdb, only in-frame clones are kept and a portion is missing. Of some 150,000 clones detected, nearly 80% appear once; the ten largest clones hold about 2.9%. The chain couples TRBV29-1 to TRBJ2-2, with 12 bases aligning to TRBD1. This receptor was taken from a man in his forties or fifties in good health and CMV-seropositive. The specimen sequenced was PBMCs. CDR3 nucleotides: TGCAGCGTTGAAGCCCCGGGACAGGGGGCGGGCACCGGGGAGCTGTTTTTT. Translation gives CSVEAPGQGAGTGELFF.